This TCR beta chain was captured in a study of T cell repertoires in cytomegalovirus infection. TCRdb redid the calling of the reads with MiXCR, one entry per CDR3 protein. This repertoire shows 200,000 to 300,000 distinct CDR3 sequences, less than 9.5% found once; its top ten account for over 12%. This clonotype has at least ten counts. The clonotype originates from a human donor in good health (CMV status not recorded). Some clones in this sample may be carry-over from other donors' samples. Specimen: PBMCs.

This chain's CDR3 is CASSLVGVGTDTQYF. In DNA, the CDR3 is TGTGCCAGCAGTTTAGTAGGGGTCGGCACAGATACGCAGTATTTT. This sequence joins TRBV12-3 or TRBV12-4 and TRBJ2-3; tentative D call: TRBD1 (5 bases). The V and J ends lost 1 base and 1 base respectively, with 9 bases between them. There are 15 residues in the CDR3.